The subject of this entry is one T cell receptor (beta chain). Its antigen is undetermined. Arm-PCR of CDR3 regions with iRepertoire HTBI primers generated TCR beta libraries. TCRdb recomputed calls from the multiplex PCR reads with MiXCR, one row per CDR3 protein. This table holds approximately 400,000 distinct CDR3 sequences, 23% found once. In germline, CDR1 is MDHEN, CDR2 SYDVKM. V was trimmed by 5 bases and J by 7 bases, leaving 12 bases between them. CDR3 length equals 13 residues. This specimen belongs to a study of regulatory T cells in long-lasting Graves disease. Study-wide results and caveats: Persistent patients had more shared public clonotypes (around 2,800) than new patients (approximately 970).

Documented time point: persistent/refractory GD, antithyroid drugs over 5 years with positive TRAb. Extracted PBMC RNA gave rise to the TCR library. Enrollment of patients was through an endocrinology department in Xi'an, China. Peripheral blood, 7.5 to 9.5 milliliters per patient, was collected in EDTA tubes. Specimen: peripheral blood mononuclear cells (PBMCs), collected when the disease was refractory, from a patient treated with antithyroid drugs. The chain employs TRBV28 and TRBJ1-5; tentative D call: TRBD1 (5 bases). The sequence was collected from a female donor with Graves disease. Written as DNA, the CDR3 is TGTGCCAGCAGTCTTCCGGGACGACAGCCCCAGCATTTT. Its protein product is CASSLPGRQPQHF.